Here is one TCR beta chain with its context. As yet, its antigen is unknown. Per the study methods: ImmunoSEQ supplied junction-only sequences lacking quality scores, so filtering was different. Sequencing used immunoSEQ multiplex PCR; TCRdb keeps in-frame clones, though not all of them. V and J calls and clone size are those listed in that table; D and trimming were worked out from the DNA. The data show some 2,500,000 clones, 93% seen once. Trimming removed 3 bases at V and 4 bases at J, with 12 bases between. Germline V lookup: CDR1 GTSNPN, CDR2 SVGIG (reference sequence). This CDR3 has 14 residues. This record comes from a study of shared clonotypes between healthy human individuals. Overall study context: Each donor's CD8 memory used one plate, CD8 naive two, each CD4 subset three. Regarding the study as a whole: Four donors shared approximately 5% of their naive CD4 clonotypes.

This receptor was obtained from a young man in good health. Some clones in this sample may be carry-over from other donors' samples. The chain links TRBV30 to TRBJ2-2; D is perhaps TRBD1 or TRBD2 (6 bases each). Specimen: naive CD4+ T cells from PBMCs. The subset was: CD45RA+ positively selected. CDR3 protein: CAWSPSGATGELFF. In DNA form, the CDR3 reads TGTGCCTGGAGCCCCTCGGGGGCCACCGGGGAGCTGTTTTTT.